These 26 T cell receptor beta chains came from one sample sequenced in a study of T cells in Graves' hyperthyroidism and ophthalmopathy. There were TCR beta CDR3 regions amplified from RNA transcripts. First-round RT-PCR targeting the TCR CDR3 was performed with the HTBI primer set. Each CDR3 protein is one row after TCRdb ran MiXCR on the multiplex PCR reads. There are fewer than 550,000 distinct CDR3 sequences in the sample; less than 20% occur only once, and about 14% lies in the top ten. Source material: blood. The receptor set was obtained from a woman younger than 30 with Graves' hyperthyroidism.

This clonotype occurred a few times. This rearrangement joins TRBV5-1 to TRBJ2-2, with 7 nucleotides matching TRBD2. The V gene's germline CDR1 is SGHRS and CDR2 YFSETQ. The CDR3 length is 15 residues. The junction had 4 bases not matched to a gene; V was cut back by 2 bases and J by 3 bases. CDR3 sequence (DNA): TGCGCCAGCAGCTTAAAGGGAGGGGACACCGGGGAGCTGTTTTTT. Translating gives CASSLKGGDTGELFF.

This clonotype has a handful of counts. The chain carries TRBV28 and TRBJ1-1; no firm D call. Trimming left V 8 bases short and J 4 bases short, with 11 bases between. CDR1 MDHEN and CDR2 SYDVKM come from the germline V gene. The CDR3 loop spans 12 amino acids. The CDR3, as DNA: TGTGCCAGCTTCCGAAAGAGCACTGAAGCTTTCTTT. Residues: CASFRKSTEAFF.

Ten or more counts support this clonotype. This chain uses TRBV3-1 with TRBJ1-5, with a weak D call TRBD1 (6 bases). Germline CDR1 reads LGHDT; CDR2 reads YNNKEL (reference sequence). V was cut by 4 bases and J by 2 bases, with 18 bases left in between. The CDR3 has 17 residues. CDR3 sequence reads: CASSPSGNHRGNQPQHF. In nucleotides, the CDR3 is TGTGCCAGCAGCCCAAGCGGCAACCACAGGGGCAATCAGCCCCAGCATTTT.

The chain carries TRBV14 and TRBJ2-1; 8 bases are a match to TRBD1. The V gene's germline CDR1 is SGHDN and CDR2 FVKESK. This CDR3 region has 15 residues. The V gene end was trimmed by 4 bases and the J gene end by 6 bases; junction bases not matched to a gene: 8. The CDR3 protein is CASSRGQGGGNEQFF. In DNA form, the CDR3 reads TGTGCCAGCAGCCGAGGACAGGGCGGAGGCAATGAGCAGTTCTTC.

The CDR3 DNA is TGTGCCAGCAGCTTAGCAGGGGAGGCAACTGAAGCTTTCTTT. Translation gives CASSLAGEATEAFF. The chain is built from TRBV7-3 and TRBJ1-1, with D possibly TRBD1 on 6 matching bases. This CDR3 is 14 amino acids long. The V end was cut by 2 bases, the J end by 5 bases, with 12 bases between. In germline, CDR1 is SGHTA, CDR2 FQGTGA.

In its sample, this clonotype was seen many times. CDR3 bases: TGCGCCAGCAGCGCCCGACAGGGAGTCCTGAACACTGAAGCTTTCTTT. It encodes CASSARQGVLNTEAFF. V usage is TRBV5-1 and J usage is TRBJ1-1, with 7 bases lining up with TRBD1. The junction had 9 bases not matched to a gene; V was cut back by 4 bases and J by 0 bases. The CDR3 loop spans 16 amino acids. Germline V lookup: CDR1 SGHRS, CDR2 YFSETQ.

This clonotype was detected ten times or more. This chain links TRBV20-1 with TRBJ2-1, with D perhaps assigned TRBD1 or TRBD2 (5 bases each). Looked up from germline, CDR1 is DFQATT and CDR2 is SNEGSKA (reference sequence). CDR3 size: 15 residues. The V gene lost 5 bases and the J gene lost 4 bases, with 18 bases spanning the gap. CDR3 DNA sequence: TGCAGTGCTCGCAGTGTGAGGGGTTCATACAATGAGCAGTTCTTC. As protein: CSARSVRGSYNEQFF.

The CDR3 DNA follows: TGCAGTGCGGCGGGGGTTCATGGGGAGCTGTTTTTT. It encodes CSAAGVHGELFF. The J gene is TRBJ2-2, the V gene TRBV20-1, with 7 nucleotides matching TRBD2. The CDR3 sequence is 12 residues long. Germline assignment: CDR1 DFQATT and CDR2 SNEGSKA (reference sequence). Losses at the gene ends were 6 bases for V and 8 bases for J; bases not matched to a gene: 6.

This clonotype was found many times. The CDR3 region is CASSLTGKDFF. CDR3 coding DNA: TGTGCCAGCAGTTTAACGGGGAAAGATTTCTTT. The rearrangement joins TRBV28 to TRBJ1-1; D uncertain. The germline gives CDR1 MDHEN, CDR2 SYDVKM. The CDR3 has 11 residues. V dropped 2 bases and J dropped 13 bases, with 11 bases sitting between them.

This clonotype was observed a handful of times. This sequence joins TRBV25-1 and TRBJ2-3; no firm D call. V was pared by 5 bases and J by 9 bases, with 15 bases between. Looked up from germline, CDR1 is MGHDK and CDR2 is SYGVNS. The length of the CDR3 is 13 residues. The CDR3 DNA reads as TGTGCCAGCAGTCCCTCGATCTGGAGAACGCAGTATTTT. Translating gives CASSPSIWRTQYF. Variable domain in full (rest from reference TRBV25-1 and TRBJ2-3): EADIYQTPRYLVIGTGKKITLECSQTMGHDKMYWYQQDPGMELHLIHYSYGVNSTEKGDLSSESTVSRIRTEHFPLTLESARPSHTSQYLCASSPSIWRTQYFGPGTRLTVL.

The J gene is TRBJ1-6, the V gene TRBV4-3; the D is unclear. This CDR3 contains 15 residues. Per germline, CDR1 LGHNA and CDR2 YSLEER. V lost 1 base and J lost 8, with 12 bases in between. Here the CDR3 DNA reads TGCGCCAGCAGCCAAGCAGGAGCGGGCTATTCACCCCTCCACTTT. Its protein product is CASSQAGAGYSPLHF.

This clonotype has a count of ten or more. The chain combines TRBV2 with TRBJ2-2; possibly TRBD2 for D (6 bases). The germline gives CDR1 SNHLY, CDR2 FYNNEI. V dropped 6 bases and J dropped 5 bases, with 13 bases sitting between them. The CDR3 is made up of 14 amino acids. Here the CDR3 DNA reads TGTGCCAGCAGCGACCTAGCGCTTACCGGGGAGCTGTTTTTT. It encodes CASSDLALTGELFF.

The sample holds many counts of this clonotype. V usage is TRBV7-9 and J usage is TRBJ2-1; D gene uncertain. This CDR3 contains 17 residues. Trimming took 0 bases from V and 6 from J, leaving 18 bases between them. Per the germline V gene, CDR1 is SEHNR and CDR2 is FQNEAQ (reference sequence). DNA for the CDR3: TGTGCCAGCAGCTTAGCGGTCAGCCGTAAGGTCTCCAATGAGCAGTTCTTC. Its translation is CASSLAVSRKVSNEQFF.

This clonotype was counted many times. This sequence joins TRBV7-9 and TRBJ2-5; D is possibly TRBD1 (6 bases). Germline loops: CDR1 SEHNR, CDR2 FQNEAQ (reference sequence). The CDR3 loop spans 16 amino acids. Trimming took off 4 bases at V and 0 bases at J, with 15 bases between the two ends. CDR3 in DNA: TGTGCCAGCAGCTACGCCCGACAGGAGAACCAAGAGACCCAGTACTTC. Its translation is CASSYARQENQETQYF. The complete variable domain, with remaining parts taken from reference TRBV7-9 and TRBJ2-5, reads DTGVSQNPRHKITKRGQNVTFRCDPISEHNRLYWYRQTLGQGPEFLTYFQNEAQLEKSRLLSDRFSAERPKGSFSTLEIQRTEQGDSAMYLCASSYARQENQETQYFGPGTRLLVL.

The chain uses TRBV20-1 and TRBJ1-6, with a possible D match to TRBD1 (5 bases). This CDR3 spans 16 amino acids. V lost 2 bases and J lost 6, with 17 bases in between. Germline V gives CDR1 DFQATT, CDR2 SNEGSKA (reference sequence). DNA of the CDR3: TGCAGTGCTAGACGTCCTGGGGGAGGCCCTAATTCACCCCTCCACTTT. Protein: CSARRPGGGPNSPLHF.

A few counts support this clonotype. The gene calls are TRBV19 and TRBJ1-3; D remains unclear. The CDR3 has 15 residues. Germline values: CDR1 LNHDA, CDR2 SQIVND (reference sequence). V was pared by 8 bases and J by 0 bases, with 14 bases between. The CDR3 coding sequence is TGTGCCAGTCACGCGCGGACCCACTCTGGAAACACCATATATTTT. Its protein product is CASHARTHSGNTIYF.

As to this clonotype: Given a much more abundant clone one base away, this may be a read error. The rearrangement uses TRBV9 and TRBJ1-2; D not resolved. CDR3 size: 13 residues. The germline CDR1 and CDR2 sequences are SGDLS and YYNGEE. This CDR3 is CASSVEENYGHTF. In DNA, the CDR3 is TGTGCCAGCAGCGTAGAAGAAAACTATGGCCACACCTTC.

This clonotype was picked up a small number of times. V is TRBV20-1 and J is TRBJ1-6; 8 bases match TRBD1. The V and J ends lost 5 bases and 10 bases, in that order; junction bases with no gene match: 10. From germline, CDR1 is DFQATT and CDR2 SNEGSKA (reference sequence). This CDR3 comprises 14 residues. This CDR3 is CSAGPRGRESPLHF. In DNA, the CDR3 is TGCAGTGCTGGTCCCAGGGGGCGTGAATCACCCCTCCACTTT.

This clonotype was recorded many times. This sequence joins TRBV2 and TRBJ1-5; D unclear. Germline-derived CDR1 and CDR2 are SNHLY and FYNNEI. Trimming took off 5 bases at V and 6 bases at J, with 11 bases between the two ends. The CDR3 is 13 amino acids. CDR3 DNA: TGTGCCAGCAGTCCCAGAGGTGTTCAGCCCCAGCATTTT. Amino acids: CASSPRGVQPQHF.

The table lists this clonotype with many counts. V is TRBV28 and J is TRBJ2-5; D is unresolved. The CDR3 has 13 residues. From germline, CDR1 is MDHEN and CDR2 SYDVKM. V was clipped by 4 bases and J by 5 bases, with 11 bases between them. The CDR3 DNA follows: TGTGCCAGCAGTTCGGTCGTTTTGGAGACCCAGTACTTC. Translating it yields CASSSVVLETQYF.

This clonotype occurred many times. V usage is TRBV20-1 and J usage is TRBJ2-5, with TRBD2 identical over 7 bases. V was clipped by 2 bases and J by 2 bases; unmatched bases: 11. The CDR3 runs to 16 residues. Germline assignment: CDR1 DFQATT and CDR2 SNEGSKA (reference sequence). CDR3 sequence reads: CSARHRFLAVQETQYF. For the CDR3, the DNA is TGCAGTGCTAGACACAGGTTCCTAGCGGTACAAGAGACCCAGTACTTC.

This clonotype was found a few times. This chain uses TRBV20-1 with TRBJ2-1; 12 positions match TRBD2. The CDR3 covers 21 residues. Germline V CDR1 and CDR2: DFQATT, SNEGSKA (reference sequence). The trim removed 7 bases at V and 9 bases at J, leaving 31 bases unmatched. The CDR3 DNA is TGCAGTGTCCCCGGGTACTCGGCAACTAGCGGGAGGCCCATGGGGACATCTGAGCAGTTCTTC. Encoded protein: CSVPGYSATSGRPMGTSEQFF.

This clonotype was detected ten times or more. This chain joins TRBV3-1 and TRBJ1-4, with TRBD1 as a possible D gene (5 bases). Between the trimmed V and J ends, which lost 1 base and 0 bases, there was a span of 15 bases. CDR1 and CDR2 (germline): LGHDT, YNNKEL (reference sequence). This CDR3 spans 18 amino acids. The chain's CDR3 is CASSQAPPGRSTNEKLFF. The CDR3 bases are TGTGCCAGCAGCCAAGCCCCCCCGGGACGGTCAACTAATGAAAAACTGTTTTTT.

This clonotype came up once. The chain joins TRBV6-1 to TRBJ1-2; D is unclear. V shed 11 bases and J shed 3 bases, with 16 bases lying between them. CDR1 MNHNS and CDR2 SASEGT come from the germline V gene. This CDR3 contains 13 residues. The CDR3 reads CAGTTSLDYGYTF. The CDR3 DNA follows: TGTGCCGGCACTACTAGTCTGGACTATGGCTACACCTTC.

This clonotype was seen at least ten times. The V and J genes are TRBV2 and TRBJ2-7; D is ambiguous. The CDR3 has 12 amino acids. Looked up from germline, CDR1 is SNHLY and CDR2 is FYNNEI. V shed 6 bases and J shed 1 base, with 7 bases lying between them. This chain's CDR3 is CASSQQSYEQYF. The CDR3 nucleotides are TGTGCCAGCAGCCAACAGTCCTACGAGCAGTACTTC.

This clonotype was counted ten times or more. The V call is TRBV20-1, the J call TRBJ2-5; 11 nucleotides agree with TRBD2. The germline gives CDR1 DFQATT, CDR2 SNEGSKA (reference sequence). Trimming removed 0 bases from V and 4 bases from J; junction bases left unmatched: 7. The CDR3 covers 16 residues. The CDR3 DNA follows: TGCAGTGCTAGAGAAGGTAGCGGGGGGGCCGGAGAGACCCAGTACTTC. Encoded protein: CSAREGSGGAGETQYF.